The clone carrying this T cell receptor (beta chain) was detected a few times. Its specificity is not known. These data come from a study of CD8+ T cells in alopecia areata. Study background: For 6 to 18 months, tofacitinib was taken, and 6 months off drug followed. Study results and caveats: Tofacitinib significantly decreased scalp clonality and expanded CD8+ clones among top 100. Because one nonresponder was included, the link of baseline CD8+ expansion to response is considered uncertain.

Following RNA extraction, reverse transcription yielded cDNA that acted as the sequencing template. TCRdb keeps only in-frame clones here, not all; method: immunoSEQ multiplex PCR. The table shows 200,000 to 250,000 clones, with more than 30% occurring only once. Specified treatment: oral pan-JAK inhibitor, 5-10 mg twice daily. PBMCs, the starting material, were the source of sorted CD4+ and CD8+ T cells. The CDR3 contains 16 residues. In germline, CDR1 is SGHTA, CDR2 FQGTGA. The V end lost 5 bases, the J end lost 2 bases, and 15 bases lay between the germline ends. This chain connects TRBV7-3 to TRBJ2-2; D remains ambiguous. The clonotype originates from a human donor with alopecia areata. The sample was CD4+ T cells sorted from blood, taken at roughly week 30, from a patient treated with tofacitinib. CDR3 in amino acids: CASSPGGNRNTGELFF. DNA for the CDR3: TGTGCCAGCAGCCCTGGTGGTAACCGAAACACCGGGGAGCTGTTTTTT.